The next 10 T cell receptor beta chains were all read from a single sample in a study of blood T cell repertoires in COVID-19. The protocol was immunoSEQ multiplex PCR, while the TCRdb copy is restricted to in-frame clones and leaves out a portion. The sample holds tens of thousands of clones, roughly four fifths seen once. The source material was peripheral blood. The origin of the receptors is a human donor in a cohort sampled during active COVID-19.

The V gene is TRBV6-5, the J gene TRBJ1-2; D not resolved. CDR1 is MNHEY, CDR2 SVGAGI, per germline. This CDR3 region has 12 residues. Trimming cost V 7 bases and J 4 bases, with 10 bases left between them. CDR3 nucleotides: TGTGCCAGCACTCGGGGAAGCTATGGCTACACCTTC. Translating it yields CASTRGSYGYTF.

This chain links TRBV7-9 with TRBJ2-5; no definite D call. Germline loops: CDR1 SEHNR, CDR2 FQNEAQ (reference sequence). The CDR3 has 13 residues. Trimming removed 5 bases at V and 5 bases at J, with 12 bases between. CDR3 in DNA: TGTGCCAGCAGCGACTCTCGGTTGGAGACCCAGTACTTC. Protein: CASSDSRLETQYF.

V and J are TRBV19 and TRBJ1-1; D uncertain. This CDR3 is 13 amino acids long. Trimming took 5 bases from V and 1 from J, leaving 8 bases between them. Looked up from germline, CDR1 is LNHDA and CDR2 is SQIVND (reference sequence). This chain's CDR3 is CASSWSGNTEAFF. In nucleotides, the CDR3 is TGTGCCAGTAGTTGGTCGGGGAACACTGAAGCTTTCTTT.

The genes are TRBV5-1 and TRBJ2-7, with 12 bases identical to TRBD1. V lost 2 bases to trimming and J lost 5 bases; unmatched junction nucleotides: 5. The CDR3 length is 15 residues. Germline-derived CDR1 and CDR2 are SGHRS and YFSETQ. CDR3 DNA sequence: TGCGCCAGCAGCTTCCTCGGGACAGGGGGCAACGAGCAGTACTTC. Its translation is CASSFLGTGGNEQYF.

The V call is TRBV28, the J call TRBJ1-6; D unresolved. Trimming removed 5 bases from V and 8 bases from J, with 4 bases in between. This CDR3 is 11 amino acids long. Germline CDR1 is MDHEN and CDR2 is SYDVKM. The CDR3 DNA is TGTGCCAGCAGTACAGATTCACCCCTCCACTTT. This gives the protein CASSTDSPLHF.

CDR3 amino acids: CASSFTTGGDQYF. CDR3 DNA sequence: TGCGCCAGCAGCTTTACGACAGGGGGCGATCAGTACTTC. The V gene is TRBV5-1, the J gene TRBJ2-7; TRBD1 matches at 10 bases. The CDR3 is made up of 13 amino acids. Germline V CDR1 and CDR2: SGHRS, YFSETQ. V lost 2 bases and J lost 10; bases outside the gene matches: 6. The full variable domain, in which reference TRBV5-1 and TRBJ2-7 provide the parts outside the CDR3, is KAGVTQTPRYLIKTRGQQVTLSCSPISGHRSVSWYQQTPGQGLQFLFEYFSETQRNKGNFPGRFSGRQFSNSRSEMNVSTLELGDSALYLCASSFTTGGDQYFGPGTRLTVT.

This chain joins TRBV6-5 and TRBJ2-3; 9 bases agree with TRBD2. The germline gives CDR1 MNHEY, CDR2 SVGAGI. The CDR3 loop spans 14 amino acids. Trimming took 11 bases from V and 3 from J; bases not matched to a gene: 9. The chain's CDR3 is CASKRAGGTDTQYF. CDR3 sequence (DNA): TGTGCCTCCAAGAGGGCGGGAGGGACAGATACGCAGTATTTT.

J is TRBJ2-3 and V is TRBV27; 9 positions agree with TRBD1. CDR3 size: 15 residues. Per the germline V gene, CDR1 is MNHEY and CDR2 is SMNVEV (reference sequence). V was pared by 4 bases and J by 3 bases, with 5 bases of the junction left unmatched. This CDR3 reads CASSSDGQGTDTQYF. CDR3 in DNA: TGTGCCAGCAGTTCCGATGGACAGGGGACAGATACGCAGTATTTT.

The chain carries TRBV7-2 and TRBJ1-1, with 9 nucleotides matching TRBD1. From germline, CDR1 is SGHTA and CDR2 FQGNSA. This CDR3 spans 14 amino acids. J gave up 6 bases and V 5 bases, and 7 bases lay outside the gene matches. The CDR3 is CASSPGTGLPEAFF. The CDR3 region has the DNA TGTGCCAGCAGCCCCGGGACAGGGTTACCTGAAGCTTTCTTT.

The rearrangement joins TRBV27 to TRBJ2-7, with 10 bases aligning to TRBD2. V lost 5 bases and J lost 3; bases outside the gene matches: 13. CDR3 length: 17 residues. Germline CDR1 reads MNHEY; CDR2 reads SMNVEV (reference sequence). The CDR3 DNA follows: TGTGCCAGCAGTCGTGGGTCACTAGCGGGGCCCCTCTACGAGCAGTACTTC. Amino acids: CASSRGSLAGPLYEQYF.